This T cell receptor beta chain was sequenced in a study of radiotherapy plus CTLA-4 blockade in lung cancer. General study results and limits: There was expansion of tumor-derived TCR clones in blood after radiotherapy plus ipilimumab. How blood T cell clones changed early, along with interferon-beta, reportedly forecast response best.

Germline V gives CDR1 SGHRS, CDR2 YFSETQ. The junction had 11 bases not matched to a gene; V was cut back by 1 base and J by 0 bases. The CDR3 covers 19 residues. Assay: immunoSEQ multiplex PCR; the TCRdb copy retains only in-frame clones and omits some. The sample has about 59,000 clones; 70% to 80% are singletons. As for this clone: Its target is not known.

This chain joins TRBV5-1 and TRBJ2-2, with 8 bases matching TRBD1. Sequencing was performed on peripheral blood, taken from a patient treated with radiotherapy plus ipilimumab. This TCR derives from a human donor with non-small cell lung cancer whose response to radiotherapy plus ipilimumab could not be evaluated. CDR3 in DNA: TGCGCCAGCAGCTTGTCTGGACAGGGTCAATTAACGAACACCGGGGAGCTGTTTTTT. Translated: CASSLSGQGQLTNTGELFF.